This record concerns one T cell receptor beta chain sequence. The antigen is undetermined. The data derive from a study of EBV T-cell therapy then PD-1 blockade in nasopharyngeal carcinoma. V shed 4 bases and J shed 7 bases, with 11 bases lying between them. This CDR3 has 13 residues. Germline CDR1 and CDR2: LGHNA and YSLEER. The treatment is: AdE1-LMPpoly-expanded autologous EBV-specific T-cell therapy followed by anti-PD-1 nivolumab. Measured with immunoSEQ multiplex PCR; TCRdb has only the in-frame clones, and not every one. Among 15,000 to 20,000 clones listed, over 80% were seen once. The origin of this receptor is a man in his forties or fifties with nasopharyngeal carcinoma. Sequencing was performed on CD8+ T cells from blood, taken at day 0 from a patient whose treatment included autologous EBV-specific T cells and nivolumab. The chain is built from TRBV4-3 and TRBJ1-3; D not certain. CDR3 sequence reads: CASSPVGGNTIYF. In DNA form, the CDR3 reads TGCGCCAGCAGCCCAGTGGGAGGGAACACCATATATTTT.